Listed below are T cell receptor beta chains from one sample, sequenced in a study of early T cells in non-severe SARS-CoV-2 infection. TCRdb used MiXCR to reprocess the 5' RACE reads, holding one entry per CDR3 protein. Altogether roughly 48,000 distinct CDR3 sequences are present, around 8% being singletons, with the ten largest covering around 9.4%. What was sequenced was whole blood. These receptors all stem from an adult who was a healthcare worker with PCR-confirmed SARS-CoV-2 infection or an uninfected control (not recorded which). The CDR3 runs from the conserved cysteine through the conserved F or W. Only part of the rows carry a size: once, few, many, or a class if the clone is expanded.

>TRBV5-1|many|TRBJ1-1
CASSPGTGLMNTEAFF
>TRBV5-1|many|TRBJ1-6
CASSHGQLTNSPLHF
>TRBV19|few|TRBJ2-5
CASSPRLEIRFQETQYF
>TRBV4-1|.|TRBJ2-1
CASSLRGGARNEQFF
>TRBV28|.|TRBJ2-7
CATGTGLTYEQYF
>TRBV29-1|medium-sized|TRBJ2-7
CSVAPGQNYEQYF
>TRBV2|few|TRBJ2-7
CASSVQAGIYEQYF
>TRBV30|few|TRBJ2-1
CAWHPGRGNEQFF
>TRBV2|.|TRBJ2-7
CASSVLVLAQYF
>TRBV7-8|once|TRBJ2-2
CASSLAPVTGELFF
>TRBV6-2/TRBV6-3|many|TRBJ2-7
CASSYLGQSSYEQYF
>TRBV5-1|once|TRBJ2-1
CASSGGLEEVFF
>TRBV19|.|TRBJ1-6
CASSQGLHSPLHF
>TRBV3-1|few|TRBJ1-6
CASSQAQGGNSPLHF
>TRBV7-9|few|TRBJ2-7
CASSLFRAPLSYEQYF
>TRBV7-6|.|TRBJ2-3
CASSLLTDTQYF
>TRBV7-9|.|TRBJ2-7
CASRPPGTGTYEQYF
>TRBV7-2|few|TRBJ2-7
CASSGLAGNYEQYF
>TRBV10-2|few|TRBJ1-1
CASRPALQGWTEAFF
>TRBV20-1|many|TRBJ2-3
CSARAGSGRTTDTQYF
>TRBV30|many|TRBJ1-2
CAWRNNGYTF
>TRBV27|.|TRBJ2-3
CASSLRVDQSYTDTQYF
>TRBV4-1|many|TRBJ1-1
CASSPTENTEAFF
>TRBV2|few|TRBJ1-3
CASSPGGSGNTIYF
>TRBV5-5|many|TRBJ1-4
CASSPGDRLTEKLFF
>TRBV10-3|many|TRBJ2-7
CAISESPGREQYF
>TRBV27|once|TRBJ2-1
CASTRVGGRNEQFF
>TRBV18|few|TRBJ2-3
CASSNTDTQYF
>TRBV20-1|.|TRBJ2-7
CSARTGGPRSYEQYF
>TRBV5-1|many|TRBJ2-3
CASSHPTLGTSGGWTDTQYF
>TRBV9|.|TRBJ1-1
CASSNRGNTEAFF
>TRBV6-6|many|TRBJ1-6
CASSYLRAGLNDSPLHF
>TRBV5-1|few|TRBJ1-5
CASSLGTGSYGNQPQHF
>TRBV6-6|.|TRBJ1-1
CASGSDRNTEAFF
>TRBV27|few|TRBJ1-5
CASSVKRNQPQHF
>TRBV19|.|TRBJ2-7
CASSRSPADRGLYEQYF
>TRBV5-5|many|TRBJ2-7
CASSFTSGAAYEQYF
>TRBV5-1|.|TRBJ2-3
CASSFEQRTDTQYF
>TRBV7-8|many|TRBJ2-3
CASSLAAASTDTQYF
>TRBV20-1|many|TRBJ2-7
CSGGGRLSYEQYF
>TRBV24-1|many|TRBJ1-6
CATTVSSYNSPLHF